The text below deals with one TCR beta chain. The sample originates from a study of Ad26.COV2.S vaccination and SARS-CoV-2 variants. The assay was immunoSEQ multiplex PCR, and TCRdb's table has in-frame clones only and misses some. This sample has 430,000 or so clones, with over 75% found just once. Treatment defined: 15 to 20 received Ad26.COV2.S at low or high dose, single or two shots; 5 received placebo; per-sample allocation not given. Day 63 after the first injection of vaccine or placebo was the sampling time. The source material was peripheral blood, sampled in a trial of Ad26.COV2.S vaccine versus placebo. This TCR came from a person between 18 and 65 years old who received the Ad26.COV2.S COVID-19 vaccine or a placebo.

This CDR3 reads CASSGRRLAGVEEQYF. CDR3 in DNA: TGTGCCAGCAGCGGGAGGCGACTAGCGGGAGTTGAAGAGCAGTACTTC. This chain links TRBV9 with TRBJ2-7, with 12 bases lining up with TRBD2. The CDR3 is 16 residues long. Unmatched junction bases numbered 11, after V lost 3 bases and J lost 7 bases. Per germline, CDR1 SGDLS and CDR2 YYNGEE.